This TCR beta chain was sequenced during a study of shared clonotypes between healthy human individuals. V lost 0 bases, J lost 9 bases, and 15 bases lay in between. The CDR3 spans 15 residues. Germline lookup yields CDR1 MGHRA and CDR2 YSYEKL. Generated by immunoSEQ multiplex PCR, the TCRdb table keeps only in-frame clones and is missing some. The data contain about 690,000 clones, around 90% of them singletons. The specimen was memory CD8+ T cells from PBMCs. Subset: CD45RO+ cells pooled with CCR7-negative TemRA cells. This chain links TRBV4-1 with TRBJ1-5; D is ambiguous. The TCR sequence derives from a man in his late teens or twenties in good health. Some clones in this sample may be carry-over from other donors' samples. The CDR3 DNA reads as TGCGCCAGCAGCCAAGATAATATAGGGTTCTGGCCCCAGCATTTT. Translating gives CASSQDNIGFWPQHF.